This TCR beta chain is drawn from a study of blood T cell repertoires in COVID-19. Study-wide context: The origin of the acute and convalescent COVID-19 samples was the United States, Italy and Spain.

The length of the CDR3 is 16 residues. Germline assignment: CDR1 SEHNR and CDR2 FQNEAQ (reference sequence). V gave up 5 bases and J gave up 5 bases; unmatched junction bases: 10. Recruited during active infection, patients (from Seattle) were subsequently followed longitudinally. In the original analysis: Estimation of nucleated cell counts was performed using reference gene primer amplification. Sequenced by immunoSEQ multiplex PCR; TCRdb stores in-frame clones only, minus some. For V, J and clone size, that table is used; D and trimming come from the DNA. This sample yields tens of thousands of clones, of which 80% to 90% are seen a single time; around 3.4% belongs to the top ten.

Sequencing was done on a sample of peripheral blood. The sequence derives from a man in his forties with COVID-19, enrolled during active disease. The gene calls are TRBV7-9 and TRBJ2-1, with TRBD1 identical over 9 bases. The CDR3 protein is CASSRSGTGINNEQFF. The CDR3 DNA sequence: TGTGCCAGCAGCCGATCCGGGACAGGGATAAACAATGAGCAGTTCTTC.